This TCR beta chain is from a study of blood T cell repertoires in COVID-19. About the study: Spain, Italy and the United States supplied samples that represented acute and convalescent COVID-19. The analysed material was cDNA or gDNA that came from T cells, B-cell-depleted T cells, or PBMCs.

The germline CDR1 and CDR2 sequences are SGHTA and FQGNSA. J was trimmed by 6 bases and V by 5 bases; bases with no gene match: 6. CDR3 length equals 13 residues. The data were produced by immunoSEQ multiplex PCR, yet TCRdb's version contains in-frame clones alone and is incomplete. The sample holds about 260,000 clones, approximately 87% seen once. The sequenced sample was peripheral blood. The clonotype comes from a man between 60 and 70 years old who had recovered from COVID-19. The chain uses TRBV7-2 and TRBJ2-7, with TRBD1 matching over 8 bases. The CDR3 DNA reads TGTGCCAGCAGCCAGGACAGGGTCAGCGAGCAGTACTTC. It is translated as CASSQDRVSEQYF.